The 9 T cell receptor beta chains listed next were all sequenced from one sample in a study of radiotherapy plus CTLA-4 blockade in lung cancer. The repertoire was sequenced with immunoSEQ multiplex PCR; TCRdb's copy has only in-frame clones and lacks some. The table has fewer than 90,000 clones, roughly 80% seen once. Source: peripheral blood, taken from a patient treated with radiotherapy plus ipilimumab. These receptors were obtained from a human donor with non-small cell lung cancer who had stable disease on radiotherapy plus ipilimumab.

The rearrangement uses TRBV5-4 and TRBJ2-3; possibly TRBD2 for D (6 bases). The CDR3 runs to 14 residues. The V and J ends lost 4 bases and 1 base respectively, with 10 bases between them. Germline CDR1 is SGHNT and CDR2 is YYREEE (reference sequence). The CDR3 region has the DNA TGTGCCAGCAGCCCCCCGGGGGGCACAGATACGCAGTATTTT. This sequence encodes CASSPPGGTDTQYF.

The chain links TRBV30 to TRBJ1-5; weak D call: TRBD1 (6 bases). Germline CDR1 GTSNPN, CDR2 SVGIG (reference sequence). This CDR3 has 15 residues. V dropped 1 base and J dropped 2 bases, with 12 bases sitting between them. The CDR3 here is CAWSGGAGRNQPQHF. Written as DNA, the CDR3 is TGTGCCTGGAGTGGGGGGGCAGGGCGCAATCAGCCCCAGCATTTT.

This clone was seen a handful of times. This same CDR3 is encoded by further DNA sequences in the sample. The CDR3 loop is CASSLGQGDYGYTF. The CDR3 region has the DNA TGCGCCAGCAGCTTGGGACAGGGTGACTATGGCTACACCTTC. The chain recombines TRBV5-1 with TRBJ1-2, with 7 bases that match TRBD1. The ends lost 0 bases at V and 3 bases at J; junction bases unmatched: 2. The CDR3 contains 14 residues. The germline V gene has CDR1 SGHRS and CDR2 YFSETQ.

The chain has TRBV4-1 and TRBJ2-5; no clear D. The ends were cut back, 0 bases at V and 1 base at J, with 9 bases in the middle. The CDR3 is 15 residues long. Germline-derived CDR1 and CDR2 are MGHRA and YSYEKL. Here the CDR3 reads CASSQEGLTQETQYF. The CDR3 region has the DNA TGCGCCAGCAGCCAAGAAGGGCTAACCCAAGAGACCCAGTACTTC.

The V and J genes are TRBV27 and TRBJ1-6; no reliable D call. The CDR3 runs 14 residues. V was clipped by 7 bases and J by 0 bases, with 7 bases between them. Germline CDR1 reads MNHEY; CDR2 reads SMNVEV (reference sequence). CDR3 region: CASKWSSYNSPLHF. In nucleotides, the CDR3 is TGTGCCAGCAAATGGAGCTCCTATAATTCACCCCTCCACTTT.

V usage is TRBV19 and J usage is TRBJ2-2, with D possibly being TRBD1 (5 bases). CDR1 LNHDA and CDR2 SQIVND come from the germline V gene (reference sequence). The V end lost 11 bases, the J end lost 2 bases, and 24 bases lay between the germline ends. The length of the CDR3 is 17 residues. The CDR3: CAHPRVRQGGNTGELFF. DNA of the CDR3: TGTGCCCACCCCCGCGTGAGGCAGGGCGGAAACACCGGGGAGCTGTTTTTT. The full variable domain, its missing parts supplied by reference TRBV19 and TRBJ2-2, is DGGITQSPKYLFRKEGQNVTLSCEQNLNHDAMYWYRQDPGQGLRLIYYSQIVNDFQKGDIAEGYSVSREKKESFPLTVTSAQKNPTAFYLCAHPRVRQGGNTGELFFGEGSRLTVL.

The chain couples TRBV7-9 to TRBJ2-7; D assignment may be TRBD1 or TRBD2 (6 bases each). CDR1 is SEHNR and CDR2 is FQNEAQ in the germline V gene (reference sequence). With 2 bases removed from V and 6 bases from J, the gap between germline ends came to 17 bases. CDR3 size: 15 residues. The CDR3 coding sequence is TGTGCCAGCAGCTTACCCCCAGGGGTCGGGGGCGAGCAGTACTTC. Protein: CASSLPPGVGGEQYF.

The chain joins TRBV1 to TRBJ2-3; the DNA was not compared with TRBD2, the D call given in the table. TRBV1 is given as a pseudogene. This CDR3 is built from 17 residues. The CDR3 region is CTSSQDPSGGAEDTQYF. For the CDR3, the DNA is TGCACCAGCAGCCAAGATCCAAGCGGGGGGGCGGAAGATACGCAGTATTTT.

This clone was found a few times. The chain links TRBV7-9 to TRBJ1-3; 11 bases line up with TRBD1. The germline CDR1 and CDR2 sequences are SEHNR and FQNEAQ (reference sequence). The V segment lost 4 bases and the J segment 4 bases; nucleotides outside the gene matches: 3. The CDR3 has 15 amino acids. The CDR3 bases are TGTGCCAGCAGCTCGGGACAGGGGGAGGGAAACACCATATATTTT. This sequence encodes CASSSGQGEGNTIYF.